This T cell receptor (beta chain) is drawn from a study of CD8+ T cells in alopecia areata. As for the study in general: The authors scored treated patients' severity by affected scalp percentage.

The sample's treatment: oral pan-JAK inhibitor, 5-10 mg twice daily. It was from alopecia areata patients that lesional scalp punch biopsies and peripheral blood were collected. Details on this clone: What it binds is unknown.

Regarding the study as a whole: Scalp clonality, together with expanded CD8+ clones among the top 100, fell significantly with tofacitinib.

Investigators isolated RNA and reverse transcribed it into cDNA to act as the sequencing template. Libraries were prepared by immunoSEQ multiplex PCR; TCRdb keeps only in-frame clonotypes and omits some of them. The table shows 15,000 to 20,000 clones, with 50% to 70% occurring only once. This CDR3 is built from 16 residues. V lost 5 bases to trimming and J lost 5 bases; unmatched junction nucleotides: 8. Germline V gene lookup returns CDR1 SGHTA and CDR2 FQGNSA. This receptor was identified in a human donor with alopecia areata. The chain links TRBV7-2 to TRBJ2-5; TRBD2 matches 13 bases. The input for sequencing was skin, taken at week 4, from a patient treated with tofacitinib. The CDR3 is CASSTLGLAGRETQYF. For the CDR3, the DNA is TGTGCCAGCAGCACCCTGGGACTAGCGGGGAGGGAGACCCAGTACTTC.